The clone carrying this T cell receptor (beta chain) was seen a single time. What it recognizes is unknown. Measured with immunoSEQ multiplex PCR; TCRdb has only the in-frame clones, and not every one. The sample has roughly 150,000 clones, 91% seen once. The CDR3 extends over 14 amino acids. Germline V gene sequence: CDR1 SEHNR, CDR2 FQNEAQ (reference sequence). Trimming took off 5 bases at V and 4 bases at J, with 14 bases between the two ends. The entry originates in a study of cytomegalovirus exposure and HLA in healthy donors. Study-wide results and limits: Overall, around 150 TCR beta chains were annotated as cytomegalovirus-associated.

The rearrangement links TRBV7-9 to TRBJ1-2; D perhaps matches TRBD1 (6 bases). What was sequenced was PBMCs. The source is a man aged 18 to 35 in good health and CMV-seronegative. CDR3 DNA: TGTGCCAGCAGCACCCAACAGGGCTCCTATGGCTACACCTTC. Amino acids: CASSTQQGSYGYTF.